The next 30 T cell receptor beta chains were all read from a single sample in a study of cytomegalovirus exposure and HLA in healthy donors. PCR was performed using 60 Vbeta and 13 Jbeta primers. Sequenced by immunoSEQ multiplex PCR; TCRdb stores in-frame clones only, minus some. The sample comprises more than 80,000 clones, under 80% of which are singletons, and 3.6% rests with the top ten. Sequencing was carried out using PBMCs. The source is a man aged 60-69 years in good health and CMV-seronegative.

V usage is TRBV5-5 and J usage is TRBJ2-1; 8 bases agree with TRBD1. V was clipped by 1 base and J by 1 base; unmatched bases: 1. This CDR3 has 15 amino acids. Germline CDR1 is SGHKS and CDR2 is YYEKEE (reference sequence). The CDR3, as DNA: TGTGCCAGCAGCTTGCAGGGGGCTTCCTACAATGAGCAGTTCTTC. Protein sequence: CASSLQGASYNEQFF.

This clone appeared once. The chain combines TRBV5-1 with TRBJ1-1; D gene unclear. V lost 5 bases and J lost 3, with 8 bases in between. Germline CDR1 is SGHRS and CDR2 is YFSETQ. The CDR3 is made up of 12 amino acids. The CDR3 loop is CASRRLDTEAFF. The CDR3 DNA follows: TGCGCCAGCAGGCGTTTAGACACTGAAGCTTTCTTT.

The chain links TRBV4-1 to TRBJ2-1; possibly TRBD2 for D (6 bases). This CDR3 comprises 16 residues. Trimming shortened V by 0 bases and J by 13 bases, and 22 bases separated the two germline ends. Germline assignment: CDR1 MGHRA and CDR2 YSYEKL. CDR3 sequence (DNA): TGCGCCAGCAGCCAAGATGATCTCCTCCGGACTACTATCCAGTTCTTC. This gives the protein CASSQDDLLRTTIQFF.

This clone was detected a few times. J is TRBJ2-7 and V is TRBV9, with TRBD1 identical over 9 bases. The CDR3 has 16 amino acids. After removal of 3 bases from V and 4 bases from J, the junction contained 11 bases not matched to a gene. CDR1 is SGDLS and CDR2 is YYNGEE in the germline V gene. CDR3 region: CASSEGPPGQGYEQYF. The CDR3 region has the DNA TGTGCCAGCAGCGAGGGCCCCCCTGGACAGGGGTACGAGCAGTACTTC.

This clone came up a few times. The rearrangement joins TRBV19 to TRBJ1-1; 9 positions agree with TRBD1. Losses at the gene ends were 6 bases for V and 4 bases for J; bases not matched to a gene: 6. Germline CDR1 LNHDA, CDR2 SQIVND (reference sequence). The CDR3 is 14 amino acids. CDR3: CASRGQGRITEAFF. CDR3 bases: TGTGCCAGTAGAGGACAGGGGAGGATCACTGAAGCTTTCTTT.

The J gene is TRBJ1-1, the V gene TRBV2; 7 bases fit TRBD1. The CDR3 totals 14 residues. V trimming: 6 bases; J trimming: 3 bases; junction bases outside the gene matches: 7. In germline, CDR1 is SNHLY, CDR2 FYNNEI. CDR3 sequence: CASSKLGTDTEAFF. The CDR3 coding sequence is TGTGCCAGCAGCAAGCTTGGGACAGACACTGAAGCTTTCTTT.

The V and J genes are TRBV6-5 and TRBJ1-1; D not certain. Germline CDR1 MNHEY, CDR2 SVGAGI. Trimming removed 5 bases from V and 1 base from J, with 11 bases in between. This CDR3 has 14 residues. CDR3 in amino acids: CASSPTGRNTEAFF. The CDR3 coding sequence is TGTGCCAGCAGTCCGACCGGGAGGAACACTGAAGCTTTCTTT.

The chain combines TRBV2 with TRBJ1-6; 8 bases map to TRBD1. The V segment lost 4 bases and the J segment 6 bases; nucleotides outside the gene matches: 5. The germline V gene has CDR1 SNHLY and CDR2 FYNNEI. The length of the CDR3 is 15 residues. The CDR3 DNA follows: TGTGCCAGCAGTGGTTTCGGACAGGGTAATTCACCCCTCCACTTT. Residues: CASSGFGQGNSPLHF.

The V gene is TRBV6-1, the J gene TRBJ2-2, with 7 bases that match TRBD1. V dropped 8 bases and J dropped 0; count of bases not matched to a gene: 3. This CDR3 is built from 14 residues. Germline V lookup: CDR1 MNHNS, CDR2 SASEGT. CDR3 region: CASGGQANTGELFF. As DNA, the CDR3 is TGTGCCAGCGGCGGACAGGCGAACACCGGGGAGCTGTTTTTT.

This clone was detected once. V usage is TRBV7-2 and J usage is TRBJ2-1; D is unclear. Trimming took 0 bases from V and 9 from J, leaving 9 bases between them. This CDR3 has 13 residues. CDR1 SGHTA and CDR2 FQGNSA come from the germline V gene. The CDR3 region has the DNA TGTGCCAGCAGCTTAGCGTTAGGAGTTGAGCAGTTCTTC. It codes for CASSLALGVEQFF.

The V call is TRBV28, the J call TRBJ1-5, with D unresolved. V was pared by 2 bases and J by 2 bases, with 10 bases between. Germline V gene data show CDR1 as MDHEN and CDR2 as SYDVKM. This CDR3 comprises 15 residues. CDR3 sequence: CASSLDLRGNQPQHF. The CDR3 nucleotides read TGTGCCAGCAGTTTAGACCTGAGGGGCAATCAGCCCCAGCATTTT.

The chain uses TRBV5-1 and TRBJ2-3; 7 bases map to TRBD1. J was trimmed by 0 bases and V by 3 bases; bases with no gene match: 1. This CDR3 contains 14 residues. Germline V gene lookup returns CDR1 SGHRS and CDR2 YFSETQ. CDR3 DNA: TGCGCCAGCAGCTCGACAGGGAGCACAGATACGCAGTATTTT. This codes for CASSSTGSTDTQYF.

The chain combines TRBV12-5 with TRBJ2-7; a weak D match, TRBD2 (5 bases). The CDR3 is made up of 12 amino acids. V lost 0 bases and J lost 9, with 9 bases in between. The germline V gene encodes CDR1 LGHNT and CDR2 FRNRAP. CDR3 residues: CASGLVSRGQYF. CDR3 DNA: TGTGCTAGTGGTTTGGTATCCCGGGGGCAGTACTTC.

The V call is TRBV6-5, the J call TRBJ1-6; the D is unclear. Germline V CDR1 and CDR2: MNHEY, SVGAGI. The ends were cut back, 4 bases at V and 10 bases at J, with 8 bases in the middle. The length of the CDR3 is 12 residues. The CDR3 coding sequence is TGTGCCAGCAGTTTTGCCCAGTCACCCCTCCACTTT. Translating it yields CASSFAQSPLHF.

The chain recombines TRBV6-5 with TRBJ2-3; D gene unclear. CDR1 is MNHEY, CDR2 SVGAGI, per germline. The CDR3 runs to 11 residues. Deletions cut 3 bases from V and 6 bases from J, with 4 bases between. The CDR3 is CASSYMDTQYF. Written as DNA, the CDR3 is TGTGCCAGCAGTTATATGGATACGCAGTATTTT.

The chain carries TRBV2 and TRBJ2-7, with D unclear. The CDR3 has 11 amino acids. V was cut by 2 bases and J by 5 bases, with 4 bases left in between. Germline V lookup: CDR1 SNHLY, CDR2 FYNNEI. This CDR3 reads CASSEYNEQYF. DNA for the CDR3: TGTGCCAGCAGTGAATATAACGAGCAGTACTTC. Supplemented by reference TRBV2 and TRBJ2-7, the full variable domain reads EPEVTQTPSHQVTQMGQEVILRCVPISNHLYFYWYRQILGQKVEFLVSFYNNEISEKSEIFDDQFSVERPDGSNFTLKIRSTKLEDSAMYFCASSEYNEQYFGPGTRLTVT.

With regard to this clone: The same CDR3 arises from other DNA sequences in this sample as well. The V gene is TRBV19, the J gene TRBJ1-5; D gene ambiguous. V was clipped by 3 bases and J by 4 bases, with 10 bases between them. This CDR3 contains 14 residues. Germline CDR1 is LNHDA and CDR2 is SQIVND (reference sequence). CDR3 DNA sequence: TGTGCCAGTAGTATCGAAACACCGAATCAGCCCCAGCATTTT. Protein sequence: CASSIETPNQPQHF.

Turning to this clone: A junction end diverges from the germline sequence, so it may reflect a read error. This chain joins TRBV20-1 and TRBJ2-3; TRBD2 matches at 9 bases. There are 10 residues in the CDR3. CDR1 and CDR2 (germline): DFQATT, SNEGSKA (reference sequence). CDR3 protein: CRPSGAGGNF. The DNA for the CDR3 is TGCAGGCCTAGCGGGGCAGGAGGAAATTTT.

This clone came up a few times. The gene calls are TRBV7-8 and TRBJ1-1; no clear D. The V end was cut by 7 bases, the J end by 1 base, with 19 bases between. The CDR3 has 16 residues. Germline lookup yields CDR1 SGHVS and CDR2 FQNEAQ. The DNA of the CDR3 is TGTGCCAGCACCATCGGTAGCGGCTCCAGGAACACTGAAGCTTTCTTT. This codes for CASTIGSGSRNTEAFF.

The gene calls are TRBV11-2 and TRBJ1-1; 9 positions match TRBD1. Germline CDR1 SGHAT, CDR2 FQNNGV. Trimming removed 5 bases from V and 5 bases from J; junction bases left unmatched: 3. The CDR3 runs to 13 residues. DNA of the CDR3: TGTGCCAGCAGCCCCGGACAGGGGACTGAAGCTTTCTTT. Encoded protein: CASSPGQGTEAFF. Full variable domain (rest looked up from reference TRBV11-2 and TRBJ1-1): EAGVAQSPRYKIIEKRQSVAFWCNPISGHATLYWYQQILGQGPKLLIQFQNNGVVDDSQLPKDRFSAERLKGVDSTLKIQPAKLEDSAVYLCASSPGQGTEAFFGQGTRLTVV.

This rearrangement joins TRBV5-1 to TRBJ2-5, with 12 bases matching TRBD2. J lost 2 bases, V lost 4 bases, and 3 bases had no gene match. The CDR3 is made up of 15 amino acids. Germline assignment: CDR1 SGHRS and CDR2 YFSETQ. CDR3 amino acids: CASSHGTSGQETQYF. CDR3 bases: TGCGCCAGCAGCCACGGGACTAGCGGGCAAGAGACCCAGTACTTC. Using reference TRBV5-1 and TRBJ2-5 for the parts outside the CDR3, the full variable domain is KAGVTQTPRYLIKTRGQQVTLSCSPISGHRSVSWYQQTPGQGLQFLFEYFSETQRNKGNFPGRFSGRQFSNSRSEMNVSTLELGDSALYLCASSHGTSGQETQYFGPGTRLLVL.

The chain joins TRBV7-9 to TRBJ1-1, with a weak D call TRBD1 (5 bases). The CDR3 has 14 amino acids. The germline V gene encodes CDR1 SEHNR and CDR2 FQNEAQ (reference sequence). The V end was cut by 5 bases, the J end by 3 bases, with 13 bases between. The CDR3 sequence is CASSQKGFDTEAFF. In DNA form, the CDR3 reads TGTGCCAGCAGCCAGAAGGGGTTCGACACTGAAGCTTTCTTT.

The chain carries TRBV6-6 and TRBJ2-7; TRBD2 aligns across 10 bases. The CDR3 extends over 16 amino acids. In germline, CDR1 is MNHNY, CDR2 SVGAGI (reference sequence). J gave up 3 bases and V 0 bases, and 5 bases lay outside the gene matches. The CDR3 DNA sequence: TGTGCCAGCAGTTACTCGACGCTAGCGGGGGACTACGAGCAGTACTTC. Translated, it gives CASSYSTLAGDYEQYF.

The chain couples TRBV18 to TRBJ2-2; D unclear. Trimming took off 0 bases at V and 6 bases at J, with 14 bases between the two ends. Germline CDR1 is KGHSH and CDR2 is LQKENI. The CDR3 totals 16 residues. The DNA for the CDR3 is TGTGCCAGCTCACCACCGCCGATAGTTGATGCCGGGGAGCTGTTTTTT. The encoded protein is CASSPPPIVDAGELFF.

The rearrangement uses TRBV30 and TRBJ1-6; D unresolved. Trimming stripped 3 bases from V and 7 bases from J, with 10 bases between. CDR1 and CDR2 (germline): GTSNPN, SVGIG (reference sequence). CDR3 length: 13 residues. The CDR3 reads CAWRYERNSPLHF. The CDR3 coding sequence is TGTGCCTGGAGGTACGAACGGAATTCACCCCTCCACTTT.

The V and J genes are TRBV4-2 and TRBJ2-2; possibly TRBD1 for D (6 bases). Germline V gene sequence: CDR1 LGHNA, CDR2 YNFKEQ. V was cut by 0 bases and J by 0 bases, with 11 bases left in between. The CDR3 is made up of 17 amino acids. DNA for the CDR3: TGTGCCAGCAGCCAAGATCAGGGGCAAGCGAACACCGGGGAGCTGTTTTTT. Protein sequence: CASSQDQGQANTGELFF.

The chain carries TRBV7-7 and TRBJ1-3, with D uncertain. Germline CDR1 reads SSHAT; CDR2 reads FNYEAQ (reference sequence). This CDR3 contains 13 residues. The CDR3 nucleotides are TGTGCGGCCGGCGGAGTCTCTGGAAACACCATATATTTT. It yields the protein CAAGGVSGNTIYF. Looking up the rest from reference TRBV7-7 and TRBJ1-3 gives the full variable domain: GAGVSQSPRYKVTKRGQDVTLRCDPISSHATLYWYQQALGQGPEFLTYFNYEAQPDKSGLPSDRFSAERPEGSISTLTIQRTEQRDSAMYRCAAGGVSGNTIYFGEGSWLTVV.

The gene calls are TRBV29-1 and TRBJ1-2, with D unresolved. The CDR3 totals 13 residues. V was trimmed by 4 bases and J by 3 bases, leaving 12 bases between them. Germline V gene lookup returns CDR1 SQVTM and CDR2 ANQGSEA. The CDR3 coding sequence is TGCAGCGTTGGCCAAACCGGGGACTATGGCTACACCTTC. Translating it yields CSVGQTGDYGYTF.

The gene calls are TRBV28 and TRBJ2-1; TRBD2 is a possible D gene (5 bases). Germline lookup yields CDR1 MDHEN and CDR2 SYDVKM. V gave up 6 bases and J gave up 13 bases, with 19 bases separating them. The CDR3 is 13 residues long. CDR3 coding DNA: TGTGCCAGCAGCCACACCCGGGAAATCCACCAGTTCTTC. It translates to CASSHTREIHQFF.

The J gene is TRBJ2-1, the V gene TRBV5-8, with D tentatively TRBD2 (5 bases). Trimming stripped 0 bases from V and 0 bases from J, with 7 bases between. There are 15 residues in the CDR3. Germline V gene data show CDR1 as SGHTS and CDR2 as YDEGEE. The CDR3 nucleotides read TGTGCCAGCAGCTTGGTGGAGGCCTCCTACAATGAGCAGTTCTTC. Translating it yields CASSLVEASYNEQFF.